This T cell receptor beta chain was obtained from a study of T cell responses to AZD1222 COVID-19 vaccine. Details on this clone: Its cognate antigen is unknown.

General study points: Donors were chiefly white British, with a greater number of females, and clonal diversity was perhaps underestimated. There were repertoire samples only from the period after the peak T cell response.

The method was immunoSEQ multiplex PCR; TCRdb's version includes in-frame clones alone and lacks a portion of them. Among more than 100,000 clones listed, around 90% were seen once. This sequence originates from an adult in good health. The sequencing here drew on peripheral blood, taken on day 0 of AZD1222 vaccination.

CDR3 nucleotide sequence: TGTGCCAGCAGCCAACCGGACAGGGGTGGTGATGGCTACACCTTC. Translation: CASSQPDRGGDGYTF. The chain employs TRBV3-1 (or the pseudogene TRBV3-2) and TRBJ1-2, with 9 bases that match TRBD1. J was trimmed by 6 bases and V by 2 bases; bases with no gene match: 7. Per the germline V gene, CDR1 is LGHDT and CDR2 is YNNKEL (reference sequence). The length of the CDR3 is 15 residues.